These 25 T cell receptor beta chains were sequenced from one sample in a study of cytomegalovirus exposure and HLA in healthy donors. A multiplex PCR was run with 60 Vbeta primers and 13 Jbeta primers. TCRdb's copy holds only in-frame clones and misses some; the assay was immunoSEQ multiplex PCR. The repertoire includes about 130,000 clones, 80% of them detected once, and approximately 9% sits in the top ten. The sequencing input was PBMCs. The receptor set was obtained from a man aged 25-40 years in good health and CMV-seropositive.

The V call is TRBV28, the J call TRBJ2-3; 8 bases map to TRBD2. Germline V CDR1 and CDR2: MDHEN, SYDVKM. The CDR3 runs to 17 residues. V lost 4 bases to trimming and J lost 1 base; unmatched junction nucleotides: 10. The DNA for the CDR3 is TGTGCCAGCAGTTCCCTCCTCGGGAGGGACCGCACAGATACGCAGTATTTT. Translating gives CASSSLLGRDRTDTQYF.

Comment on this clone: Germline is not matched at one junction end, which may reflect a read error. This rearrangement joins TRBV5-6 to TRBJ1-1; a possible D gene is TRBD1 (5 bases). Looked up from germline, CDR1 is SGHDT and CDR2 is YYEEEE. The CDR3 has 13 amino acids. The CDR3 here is CASSPGPGAPSKF. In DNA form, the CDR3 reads TGTGCCAGCAGCCCCGGTCCTGGGGCCCCCTCCAAGTTT.

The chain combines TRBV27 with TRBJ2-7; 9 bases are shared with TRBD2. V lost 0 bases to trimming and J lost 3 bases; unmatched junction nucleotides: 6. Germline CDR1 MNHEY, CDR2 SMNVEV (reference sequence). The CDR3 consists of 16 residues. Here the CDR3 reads CASSLSAPAGGYEQYF. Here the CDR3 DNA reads TGTGCCAGCAGTTTATCCGCCCCAGCGGGGGGCTACGAGCAGTACTTC.

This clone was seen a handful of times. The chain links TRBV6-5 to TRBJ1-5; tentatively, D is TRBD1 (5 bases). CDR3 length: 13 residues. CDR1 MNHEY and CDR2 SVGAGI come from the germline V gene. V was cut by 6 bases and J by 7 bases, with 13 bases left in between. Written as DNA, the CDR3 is TGTGCCAGCAGAGAGGACATCTCGCAGCCCCAGCATTTT. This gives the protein CASREDISQPQHF.

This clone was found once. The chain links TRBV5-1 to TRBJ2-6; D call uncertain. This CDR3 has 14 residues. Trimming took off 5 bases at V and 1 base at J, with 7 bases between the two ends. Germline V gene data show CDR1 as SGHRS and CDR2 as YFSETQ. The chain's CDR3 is CASSEVSGANVLTF. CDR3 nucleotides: TGCGCCAGCAGTGAGGTGTCTGGGGCCAACGTCCTGACTTTC.

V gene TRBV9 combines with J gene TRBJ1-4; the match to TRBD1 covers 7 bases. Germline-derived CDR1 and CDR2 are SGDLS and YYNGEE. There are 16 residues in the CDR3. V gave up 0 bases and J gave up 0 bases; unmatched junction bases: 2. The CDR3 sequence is CASSVEGASTNEKLFF. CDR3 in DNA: TGTGCCAGCAGCGTAGAGGGGGCGTCAACTAATGAAAAACTGTTTTTT. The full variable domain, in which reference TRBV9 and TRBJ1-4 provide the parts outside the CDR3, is DSGVTQTPKHLITATGQRVTLRCSPRSGDLSVYWYQQSLDQGLQFLIQYYNGEERAKGNILERFSAQQFPDLHSELNLSSLELGDSALYFCASSVEGASTNEKLFFGSGTQLSVL.

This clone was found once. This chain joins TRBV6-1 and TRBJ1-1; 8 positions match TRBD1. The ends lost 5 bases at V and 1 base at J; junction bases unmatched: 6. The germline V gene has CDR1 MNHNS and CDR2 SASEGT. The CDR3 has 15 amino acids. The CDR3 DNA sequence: TGTGCCAGCAGTATCCGACAGGGGACGAACACTGAAGCTTTCTTT. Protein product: CASSIRQGTNTEAFF.

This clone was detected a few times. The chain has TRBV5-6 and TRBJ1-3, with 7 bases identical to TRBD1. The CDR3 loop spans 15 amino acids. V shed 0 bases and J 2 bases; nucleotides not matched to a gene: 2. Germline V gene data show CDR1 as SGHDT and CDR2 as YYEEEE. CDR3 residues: CASSLARGAGNTIYF. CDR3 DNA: TGTGCCAGCAGCTTGGCCAGGGGGGCTGGAAACACCATATATTTT.

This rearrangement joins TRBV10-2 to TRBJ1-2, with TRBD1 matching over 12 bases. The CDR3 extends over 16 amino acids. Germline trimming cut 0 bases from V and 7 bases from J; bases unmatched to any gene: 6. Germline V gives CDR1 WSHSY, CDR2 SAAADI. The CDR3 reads CASSESLGQGARGYTF. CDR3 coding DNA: TGCGCCAGCAGTGAGTCGCTGGGACAGGGGGCGCGTGGCTACACCTTC.

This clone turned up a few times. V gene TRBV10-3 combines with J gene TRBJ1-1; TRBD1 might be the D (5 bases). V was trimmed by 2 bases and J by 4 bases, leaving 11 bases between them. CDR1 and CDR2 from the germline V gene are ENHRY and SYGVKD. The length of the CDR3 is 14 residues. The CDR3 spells CAISEMQGGTEAFF. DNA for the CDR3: TGTGCCATCAGTGAGATGCAGGGAGGCACTGAAGCTTTCTTT.

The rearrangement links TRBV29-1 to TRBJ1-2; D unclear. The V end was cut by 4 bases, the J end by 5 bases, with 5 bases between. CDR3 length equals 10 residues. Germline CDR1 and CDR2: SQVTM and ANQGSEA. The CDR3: CSVAGYGYTF. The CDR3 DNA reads TGCAGCGTTGCGGGGTATGGCTACACCTTC.

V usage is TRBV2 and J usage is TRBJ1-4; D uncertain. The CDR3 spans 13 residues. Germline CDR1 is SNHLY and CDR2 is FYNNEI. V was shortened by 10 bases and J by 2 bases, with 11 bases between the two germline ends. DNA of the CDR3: TGTGCCAAAAGAGGGTTTACTAATGAAAAACTGTTTTTT. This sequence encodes CAKRGFTNEKLFF. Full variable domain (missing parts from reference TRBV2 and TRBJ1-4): EPEVTQTPSHQVTQMGQEVILRCVPISNHLYFYWYRQILGQKVEFLVSFYNNEISEKSEIFDDQFSVERPDGSNFTLKIRSTKLEDSAMYFCAKRGFTNEKLFFGSGTQLSVL.

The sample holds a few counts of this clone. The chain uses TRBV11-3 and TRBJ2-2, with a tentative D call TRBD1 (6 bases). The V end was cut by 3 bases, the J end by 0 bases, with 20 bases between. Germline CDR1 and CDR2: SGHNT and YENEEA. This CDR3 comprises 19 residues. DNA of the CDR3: TGTGCCAGCAGCTTGGGCAGGGGTTTCCTCGGGCCGAACACCGGGGAGCTGTTTTTT. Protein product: CASSLGRGFLGPNTGELFF.

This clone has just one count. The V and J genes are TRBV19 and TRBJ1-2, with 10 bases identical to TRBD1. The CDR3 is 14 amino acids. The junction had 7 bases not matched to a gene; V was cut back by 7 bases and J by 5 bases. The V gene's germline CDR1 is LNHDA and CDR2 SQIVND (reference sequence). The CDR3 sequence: CASTQRTGGYGYTF. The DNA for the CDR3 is TGTGCCAGTACCCAACGGACAGGGGGATATGGCTACACCTTC. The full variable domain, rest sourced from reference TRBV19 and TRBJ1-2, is DGGITQSPKYLFRKEGQNVTLSCEQNLNHDAMYWYRQDPGQGLRLIYYSQIVNDFQKGDIAEGYSVSREKKESFPLTVTSAQKNPTAFYLCASTQRTGGYGYTFGSGTRLTVV.

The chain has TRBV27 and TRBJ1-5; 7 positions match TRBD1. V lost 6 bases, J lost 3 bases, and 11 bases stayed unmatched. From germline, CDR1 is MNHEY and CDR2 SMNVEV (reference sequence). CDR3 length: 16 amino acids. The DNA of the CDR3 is TGTGCCAGCAGCTATAGAAGGGGACAGTACAATCAGCCCCAGCATTTT. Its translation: CASSYRRGQYNQPQHF.

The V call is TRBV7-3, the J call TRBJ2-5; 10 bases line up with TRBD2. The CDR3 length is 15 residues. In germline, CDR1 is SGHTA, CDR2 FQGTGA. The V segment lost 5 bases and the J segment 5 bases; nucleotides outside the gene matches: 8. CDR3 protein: CASSVSGGTGETQYF. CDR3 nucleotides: TGTGCCAGCAGCGTTAGCGGGGGGACGGGGGAGACCCAGTACTTC.

The CDR3 protein is CSVERRTDYGYTF. In DNA, the CDR3 is TGCAGCGTTGAGCGACGGACAGACTATGGCTACACCTTC. The gene calls are TRBV29-1 and TRBJ1-2; perhaps TRBD1 as D (6 bases). CDR1 SQVTM and CDR2 ANQGSEA come from the germline V gene. V dropped 3 bases and J dropped 3 bases, with 11 bases sitting between them. The CDR3 covers 13 residues.

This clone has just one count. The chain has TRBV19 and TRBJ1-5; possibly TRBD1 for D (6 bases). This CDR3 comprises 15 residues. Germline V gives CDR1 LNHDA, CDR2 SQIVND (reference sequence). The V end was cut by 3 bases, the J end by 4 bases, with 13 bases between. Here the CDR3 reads CASSIGTNINQPQHF. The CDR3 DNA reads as TGTGCCAGTAGTATCGGGACAAACATAAATCAGCCCCAGCATTTT.

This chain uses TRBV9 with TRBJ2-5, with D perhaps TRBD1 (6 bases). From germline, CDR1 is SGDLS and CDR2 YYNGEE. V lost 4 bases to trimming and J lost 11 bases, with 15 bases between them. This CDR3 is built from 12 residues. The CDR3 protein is CASSTDSWQQYF. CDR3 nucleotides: TGTGCCAGCAGCACGGACAGTTGGCAGCAGTACTTC.

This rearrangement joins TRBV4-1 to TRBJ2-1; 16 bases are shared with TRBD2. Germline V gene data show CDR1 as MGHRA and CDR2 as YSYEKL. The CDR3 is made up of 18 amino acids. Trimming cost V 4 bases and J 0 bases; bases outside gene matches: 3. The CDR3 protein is CASSPGLAGGSSYNEQFF. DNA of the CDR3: TGCGCCAGCAGCCCGGGACTAGCGGGGGGGAGCTCCTACAATGAGCAGTTCTTC.

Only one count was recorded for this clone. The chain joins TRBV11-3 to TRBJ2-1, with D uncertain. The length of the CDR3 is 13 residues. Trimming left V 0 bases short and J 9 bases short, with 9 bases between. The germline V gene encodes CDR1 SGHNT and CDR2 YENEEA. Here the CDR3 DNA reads TGTGCCAGCAGCTTAGATCTCGATAGTGAGCAGTTCTTC. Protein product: CASSLDLDSEQFF.

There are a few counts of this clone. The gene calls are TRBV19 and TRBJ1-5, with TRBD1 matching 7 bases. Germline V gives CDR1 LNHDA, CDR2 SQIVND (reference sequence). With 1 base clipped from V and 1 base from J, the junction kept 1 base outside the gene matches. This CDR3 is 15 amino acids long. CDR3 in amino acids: CASSIGQGSNQPQHF. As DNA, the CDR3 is TGTGCCAGTAGTATAGGACAGGGCAGCAATCAGCCCCAGCATTTT.

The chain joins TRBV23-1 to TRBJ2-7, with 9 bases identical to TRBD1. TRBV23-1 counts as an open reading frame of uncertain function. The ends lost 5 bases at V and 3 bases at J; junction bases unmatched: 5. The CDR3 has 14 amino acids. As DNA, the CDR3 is TGCGCCAGCAGTATAGAGGACAGGGGCTACGAGCAGTACTTC. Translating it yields CASSIEDRGYEQYF.

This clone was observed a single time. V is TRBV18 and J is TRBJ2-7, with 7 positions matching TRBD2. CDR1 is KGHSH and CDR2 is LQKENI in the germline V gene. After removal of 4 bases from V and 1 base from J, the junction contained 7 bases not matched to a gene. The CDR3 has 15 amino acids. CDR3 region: CASSLPGLHSYEQYF. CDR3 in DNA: TGTGCCAGCTCACTACCGGGACTACATTCCTACGAGCAGTACTTC.

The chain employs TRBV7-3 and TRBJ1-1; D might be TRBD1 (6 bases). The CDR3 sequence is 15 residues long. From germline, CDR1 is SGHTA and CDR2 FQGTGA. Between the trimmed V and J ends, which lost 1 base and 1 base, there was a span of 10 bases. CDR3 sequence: CASSLNAGANTEAFF. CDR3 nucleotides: TGTGCCAGCAGCTTAAACGCGGGGGCGAACACTGAAGCTTTCTTT.